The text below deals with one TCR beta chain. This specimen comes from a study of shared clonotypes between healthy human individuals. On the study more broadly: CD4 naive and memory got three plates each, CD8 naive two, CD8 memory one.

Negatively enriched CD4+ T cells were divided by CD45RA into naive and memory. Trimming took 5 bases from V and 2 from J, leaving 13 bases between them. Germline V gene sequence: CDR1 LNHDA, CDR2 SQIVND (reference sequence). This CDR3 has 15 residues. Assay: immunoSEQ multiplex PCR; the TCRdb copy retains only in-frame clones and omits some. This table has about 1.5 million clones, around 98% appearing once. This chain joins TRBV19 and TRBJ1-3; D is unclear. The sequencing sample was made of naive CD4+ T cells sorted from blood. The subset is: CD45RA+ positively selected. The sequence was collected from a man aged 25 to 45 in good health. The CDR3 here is CASSYGLETGNTIYF. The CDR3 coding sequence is TGTGCCAGTAGTTACGGACTGGAGACTGGAAACACCATATATTTT.